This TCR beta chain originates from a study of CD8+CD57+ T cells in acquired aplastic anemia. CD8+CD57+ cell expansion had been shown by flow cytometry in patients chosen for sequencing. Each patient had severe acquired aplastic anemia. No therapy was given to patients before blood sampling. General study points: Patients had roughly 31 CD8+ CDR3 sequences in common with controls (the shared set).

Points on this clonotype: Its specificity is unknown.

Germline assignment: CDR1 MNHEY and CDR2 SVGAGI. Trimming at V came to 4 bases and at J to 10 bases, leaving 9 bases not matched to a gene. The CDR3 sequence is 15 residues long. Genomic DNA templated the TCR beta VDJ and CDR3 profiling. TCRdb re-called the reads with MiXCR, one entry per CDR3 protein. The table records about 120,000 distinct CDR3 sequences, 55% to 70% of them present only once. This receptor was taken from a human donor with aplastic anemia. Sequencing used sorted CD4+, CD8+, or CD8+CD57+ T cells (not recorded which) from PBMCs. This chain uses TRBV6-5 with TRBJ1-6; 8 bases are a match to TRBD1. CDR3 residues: CASSSDGQGRSPLHF. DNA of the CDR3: TGTGCCAGCAGTTCCGACGGACAGGGTCGATCACCCCTCCACTTT.